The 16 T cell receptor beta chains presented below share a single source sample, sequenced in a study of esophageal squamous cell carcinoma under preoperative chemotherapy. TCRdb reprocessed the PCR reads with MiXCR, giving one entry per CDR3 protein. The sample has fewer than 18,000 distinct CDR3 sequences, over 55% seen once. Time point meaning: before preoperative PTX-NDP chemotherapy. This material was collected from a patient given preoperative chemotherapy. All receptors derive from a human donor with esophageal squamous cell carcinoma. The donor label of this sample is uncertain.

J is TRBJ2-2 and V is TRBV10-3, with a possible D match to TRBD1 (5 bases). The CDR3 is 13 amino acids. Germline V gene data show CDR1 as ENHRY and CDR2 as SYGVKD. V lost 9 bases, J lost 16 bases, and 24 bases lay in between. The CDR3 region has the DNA TGTGCCATTCAGGGTGTTAGCACCGAGAAGCAGTTTTTT. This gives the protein CAIQGVSTEKQFF.

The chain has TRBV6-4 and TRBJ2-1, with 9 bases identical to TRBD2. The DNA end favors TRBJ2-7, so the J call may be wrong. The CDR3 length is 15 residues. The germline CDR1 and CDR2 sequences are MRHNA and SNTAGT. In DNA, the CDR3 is TGTGCCAGCAAGATTGGCGGGAGGGGTGGCTACGAGCAGTACTTC. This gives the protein CASKIGGRGGYEQYF.

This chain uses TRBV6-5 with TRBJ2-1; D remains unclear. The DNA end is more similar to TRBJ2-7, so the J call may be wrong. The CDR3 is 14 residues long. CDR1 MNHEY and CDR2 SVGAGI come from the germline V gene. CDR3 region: CASSYLGGTYEQYF. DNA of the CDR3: TGTGCCAGCAGTTACTTAGGCGGAACCTACGAGCAGTACTTC.

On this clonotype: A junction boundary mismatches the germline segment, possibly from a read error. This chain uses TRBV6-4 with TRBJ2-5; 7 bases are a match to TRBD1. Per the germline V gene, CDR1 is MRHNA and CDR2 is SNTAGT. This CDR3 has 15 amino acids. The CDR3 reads CARGEGGRDPETQYF. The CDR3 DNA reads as TGTGCCAGGGGTGAAGGGGGCCGGGACCCGGAGACCCAGTACTTT.

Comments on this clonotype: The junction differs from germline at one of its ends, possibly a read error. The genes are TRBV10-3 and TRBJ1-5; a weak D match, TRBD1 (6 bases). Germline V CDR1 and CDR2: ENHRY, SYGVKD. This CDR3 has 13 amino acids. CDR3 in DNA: TGTGCCACCGGACAGAATAGCAATCCGCCCCTGCATTTT. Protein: CATGQNSNPPLHF.

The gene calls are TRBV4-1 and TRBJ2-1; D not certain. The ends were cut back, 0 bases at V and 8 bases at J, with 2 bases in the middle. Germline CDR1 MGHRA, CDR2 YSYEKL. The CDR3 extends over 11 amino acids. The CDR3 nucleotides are TGCGCCAGCAGCCAAGATCATGAGCAGTTCTTC. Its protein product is CASSQDHEQFF.

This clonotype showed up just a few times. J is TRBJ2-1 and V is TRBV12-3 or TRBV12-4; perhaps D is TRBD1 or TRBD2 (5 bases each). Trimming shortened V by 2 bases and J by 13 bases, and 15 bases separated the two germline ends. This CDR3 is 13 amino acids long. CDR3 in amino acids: CASSLSGAGTQFF. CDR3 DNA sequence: TGTGCCAGCAGTTTATCTGGGGCCGGGACCCAGTTCTTC.

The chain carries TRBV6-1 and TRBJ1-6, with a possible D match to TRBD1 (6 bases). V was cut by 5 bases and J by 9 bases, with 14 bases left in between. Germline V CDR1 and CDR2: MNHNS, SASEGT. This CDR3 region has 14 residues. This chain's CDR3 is CASSQQGVRSPLHF. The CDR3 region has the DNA TGTGCCAGCAGTCAACAGGGCGTTCGTTCACCCCTCCACTTT.

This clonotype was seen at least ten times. In DNA, the CDR3 is TGTGCCAGCAGTGGGACAGACGAGTTGTATATTCAGTACTTC. The encoded protein is CASSGTDELYIQYF. This chain joins TRBV6-1 and TRBJ2-4, with a tentative D call TRBD1 (6 bases). V lost 4 bases and J 10 bases, leaving 17 bases between the germline ends. The CDR3 totals 14 residues. Germline V gives CDR1 MNHNS, CDR2 SASEGT.

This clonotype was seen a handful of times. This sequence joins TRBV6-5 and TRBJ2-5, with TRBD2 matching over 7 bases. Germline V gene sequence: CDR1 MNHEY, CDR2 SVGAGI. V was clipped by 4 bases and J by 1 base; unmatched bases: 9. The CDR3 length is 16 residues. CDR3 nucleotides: TGTGCCAGCAGTTCTCCGAGCGGGGAGGGCCAAGAGACCCAGTACTTC. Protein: CASSSPSGEGQETQYF.

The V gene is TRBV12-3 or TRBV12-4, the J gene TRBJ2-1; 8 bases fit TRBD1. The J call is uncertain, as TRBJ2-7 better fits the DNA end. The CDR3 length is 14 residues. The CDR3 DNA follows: TGTGCCAGCAGCCCGGACAGGGTCAGCTACGAGCAGTACTTC. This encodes CASSPDRVSYEQYF.

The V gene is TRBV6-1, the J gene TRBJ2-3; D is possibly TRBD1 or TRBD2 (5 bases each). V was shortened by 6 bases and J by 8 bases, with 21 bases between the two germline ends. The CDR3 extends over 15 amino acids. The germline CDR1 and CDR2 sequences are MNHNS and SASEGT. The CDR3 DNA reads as TGTGCCAGCAGAACCGGGGCTGTGAGCACCGGTACGCAGTATTTT. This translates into CASRTGAVSTGTQYF.

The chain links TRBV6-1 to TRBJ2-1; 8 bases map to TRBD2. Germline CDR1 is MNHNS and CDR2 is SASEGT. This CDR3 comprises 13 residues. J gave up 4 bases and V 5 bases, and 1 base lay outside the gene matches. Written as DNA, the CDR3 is TGTGCCAGCAGTCGACTAGCGTACAATGAGCAGTTCTTC. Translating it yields CASSRLAYNEQFF.

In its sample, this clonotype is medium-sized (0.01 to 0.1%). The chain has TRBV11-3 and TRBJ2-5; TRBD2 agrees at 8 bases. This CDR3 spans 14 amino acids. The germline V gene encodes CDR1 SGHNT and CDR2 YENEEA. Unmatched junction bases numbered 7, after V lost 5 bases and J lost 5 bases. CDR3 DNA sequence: TGTGCCAGCAGCACGGGACTAGTGGGGGAGACCCAGTACTTC. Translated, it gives CASSTGLVGETQYF.

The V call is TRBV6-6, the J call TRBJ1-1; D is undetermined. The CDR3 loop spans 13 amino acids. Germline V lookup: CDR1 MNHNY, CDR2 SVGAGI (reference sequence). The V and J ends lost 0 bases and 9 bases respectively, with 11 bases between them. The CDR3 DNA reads TGTGCCAGCAGTTACTCGTCGGGTCTTCAAGCTTTCTTT. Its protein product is CASSYSSGLQAFF.

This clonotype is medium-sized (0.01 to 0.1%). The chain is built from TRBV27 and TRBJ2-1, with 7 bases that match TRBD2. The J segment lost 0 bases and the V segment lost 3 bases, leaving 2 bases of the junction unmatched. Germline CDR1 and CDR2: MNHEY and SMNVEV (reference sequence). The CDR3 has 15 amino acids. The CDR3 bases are TGTGCCAGCAGTTTGGCGGGAGCCTCCTACAATGAGCAGTTCTTC. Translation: CASSLAGASYNEQFF.